A single sample gave rise to the 7 T cell receptor beta chains below, sequenced in a study of OX40 agonist ivuxolimab in advanced cancers. Sequencing used immunoSEQ multiplex PCR; TCRdb keeps in-frame clones, though not all of them. The table includes 48,000 or so clones, about 81% detected once. The sample was CD4+ or CD8+ T cells sorted from blood, taken in a trial of the OX40 agonist ivuxolimab. All receptors come from an adult with an advanced solid tumor such as melanoma, head and neck, liver or kidney cancer.

This rearrangement joins TRBV5-4 to TRBJ2-7; D is ambiguous. The V gene's germline CDR1 is SGHNT and CDR2 YYREEE (reference sequence). The CDR3 is 14 amino acids. V lost 0 bases and J 3 bases, leaving 10 bases between the germline ends. CDR3 amino acids: CASSLGSLGYEQYF. The DNA for the CDR3 is TGTGCCAGCAGCTTGGGATCCCTAGGCTACGAGCAGTACTTC.

This clone showed up just a few times. This chain joins TRBV18 and TRBJ2-3; no reliable D call. The CDR3 sequence is 13 residues long. Germline CDR1 is KGHSH and CDR2 is LQKENI. V gave up 2 bases and J gave up 5 bases, with 8 bases separating them. As DNA, the CDR3 is TGTGCCAGCTCACCATCCATTTTAGATACGCAGTATTTT. Translation: CASSPSILDTQYF.

V and J are TRBV18 and TRBJ2-1; 8 bases match TRBD2. Germline V gene sequence: CDR1 KGHSH, CDR2 LQKENI. The CDR3 extends over 15 amino acids. Trimming removed 2 bases from V and 4 bases from J; junction bases left unmatched: 4. CDR3 in DNA: TGTGCCAGCTCACCAGGGGTAGCGGGGTACAATGAGCAGTTCTTC. Translated, it gives CASSPGVAGYNEQFF. The full variable domain, in which reference TRBV18 and TRBJ2-1 provide the parts outside the CDR3, is NAGVMQNPRHLVRRRGQEARLRCSPMKGHSHVYWYRQLPEEGLKFMVYLQKENIIDESGMPKERFSAEFPKEGPSILRIQQVVRGDSAAYFCASSPGVAGYNEQFFGPGTRLTVL.

The V and J genes are TRBV5-1 and TRBJ2-5, with a weak D call TRBD2 (5 bases). Germline assignment: CDR1 SGHRS and CDR2 YFSETQ. CDR3 length: 15 residues. V was cut by 0 bases and J by 2 bases, with 11 bases left in between. The CDR3 coding sequence is TGCGCCAGCAGCTTGGCCGGGGAGCCTCAAGAGACCCAGTACTTC. Protein product: CASSLAGEPQETQYF.

In its sample, this clone was seen a few times. The chain employs TRBV18 and TRBJ1-2, with D perhaps matching TRBD1 (5 bases). V gave up 8 bases and J gave up 3 bases, with 19 bases separating them. This CDR3 has 15 residues. Looked up from germline, CDR1 is KGHSH and CDR2 is LQKENI. The DNA for the CDR3 is TGTGCCAGCCGGGGGAGACGCCCGGGGGACTATGGCTACACCTTC. Translated: CASRGRRPGDYGYTF.

V is TRBV2 and J is TRBJ1-3; no reliable D call. The CDR3 sequence is 14 residues long. Germline CDR1 and CDR2: SNHLY and FYNNEI. V was clipped by 5 bases and J by 4 bases, with 12 bases between them. The CDR3 loop is CASSSSRVGNTIYF. The CDR3 bases are TGTGCCAGCAGTTCCAGTCGGGTCGGAAACACCATATATTTT.

The CDR3 sequence: CASSLGFGGASYEQYF. DNA of the CDR3: TGTGCCAGCAGCTTGGGTTTTGGCGGAGCATCCTACGAGCAGTACTTC. This chain connects TRBV5-4 to TRBJ2-7; D is uncertain. Germline V gene data show CDR1 as SGHNT and CDR2 as YYREEE (reference sequence). This CDR3 comprises 16 residues. Deletions cut 0 bases from V and 1 base from J, with 14 bases between.